Below, one T cell receptor (beta chain) is given with its context. The antigen remains unidentified. TCRdb re-called the 5' RACE reads with MiXCR, one entry per CDR3 protein. The table records 360,000 or so distinct CDR3 sequences, more than 9% of them present only once. The data were taken from a study of T cells after yellow fever vaccination. General study findings and limits: Weaker overall was a secondary response that nonetheless peaked faster, on day 5 versus 15.

Trimming stripped 2 bases from V and 3 bases from J, with 13 bases between. The germline gives CDR1 LGHNA, CDR2 YNFKEQ. The length of the CDR3 is 16 residues. This chain connects TRBV4-2 to TRBJ2-2; either TRBD1 or TRBD2 may fit D (6 bases each). The input for sequencing was PBMCs, taken on the day of the first yellow fever vaccination. This clonotype was sampled from a young man who received the YFV17D yellow fever vaccine. CDR3 sequence reads: CASSQNPGEDTGELFF. Here the CDR3 DNA reads TGTGCCAGCAGCCAAAATCCAGGGGAGGACACCGGGGAGCTGTTTTTT.